The rows below give T cell receptor beta chains drawn from one sample of a study of shared clonotypes between healthy human individuals. Profiled with immunoSEQ multiplex PCR; TCRdb holds only in-frame clones, not every one. This table holds over 400,000 clones, 60% to 80% found once. Source material: PBMCs. Receptor source: a woman in her 40s in good health. Some clones in this sample may be carry-over from other donors' samples. The CDR3 runs from the conserved cysteine through the conserved F or W. The D gene is left open where the match is weak. Size tells how often a clone was seen (once, few, many) or the class of an expanded clone, and some rows leave it out.

TRBV5-1	TRBJ2-3	-	-	15	TGCGCCAGCAGCTTGCTCGGGCCCAGCACAGATACGCAGTATTTT	CASSLLGPSTDTQYF
TRBV4-2	TRBJ2-2	-	-	16	TGTGCCAACAGCCTGGAAAACAGGGAGCTTACGGGGGAGCTGTTTTTT	CANSLENRELTGELFF
TRBV28	TRBJ1-5	-	-	16	TGTGCCAGCAGTTCCCTCCGGACAGCTAGCAATCAGCCCCAGCATTTT	CASSSLRTASNQPQHF
TRBV18	TRBJ1-2	TRBD1	few	14	TGTGCCAGCTCACCTGGACAGGGGCTACGGGGCTACACCTTC	CASSPGQGLRGYTF
TRBV5-6	TRBJ1-3	-	-	16	TGTGCCAGCGGCCTCCAGGGAGCTCGCTTTGGAAACACCATATATTTT	CASGLQGARFGNTIYF
TRBV6-5	TRBJ2-1	TRBD2	-	15	TGTGCCAGCAGTTACTCTAGCGGGAGTGTCGATGAGCAGTTCTTC	CASSYSSGSVDEQFF
TRBV29-1	TRBJ2-1	-	-	13	TGCAGCGTCCTAGGACCGAGTCGTAATGAGCAGTTCTTC	CSVLGPSRNEQFF
TRBV30	TRBJ1-4	TRBD1	-	14	TGTGCCTGGAGCGGGACAGCCTTTATTGAAAAACTGTTTTTT	CAWSGTAFIEKLFF
TRBV2	TRBJ2-2	TRBD2	-	15	TGTGCCAGCAGCTCCGGGACTAGCCCTACCGGGGAGCTGTTTTTT	CASSSGTSPTGELFF
TRBV19	TRBJ2-1	TRBD2	-	18	TGTGCCAGTAGTATTCCCCCCGGGGGAGCGGGAGCCCCCAATGAGCAGTTCTTC	CASSIPPGGAGAPNEQFF
TRBV29-1	TRBJ2-1	TRBD1	-	14	TGCAGCGTGGCCGGGACAGGGCCAGACAATGAGCAGTTCTTC	CSVAGTGPDNEQFF
TRBV7-2	TRBJ2-5	TRBD2	-	15	TGTGCCAGCAGCTTAGATAGGCGGGAGAGAGAGACCCAGTACTTC	CASSLDRRERETQYF
TRBV11-2	TRBJ2-7	-	-	16	TGTGCCAGCAGATACCGGAGCGTGTTAAGCTCCTACGAGCAGTACTTC	CASRYRSVLSSYEQYF
TRBV29-1	TRBJ1-4	TRBD1	-	13	TGCAGCGCCAGACAGGGTGGAAGTGAAAAACTGTTTTTT	CSARQGGSEKLFF
TRBV28	TRBJ1-2	-	-	18	TGTGCCAGCAGTTTTCTGGGACGACCCCTCGGGGGGAGCTATGGCTACACCTTC	CASSFLGRPLGGSYGYTF
TRBV28	TRBJ1-2	-	-	12	TGTGCCATCTCACAGGGTCTCTATGGCTACACCTTC	CAISQGLYGYTF
TRBV6-4	TRBJ2-5	-	-	14	TGTGCCAGCAGTGACACAGGAACTCAAGAGACCCAGTACTTC	CASSDTGTQETQYF
TRBV19	TRBJ2-7	TRBD1	-	15	TGTGCCAGTAGCCCACTCGACAGGGGTCCCTACGAGCAGTACTTC	CASSPLDRGPYEQYF
TRBV27	TRBJ2-7	-	-	14	TGTGCCAGCACGGGGGTGGTTTTTCCCTACGAGCAGTACTTC	CASTGVVFPYEQYF
TRBV7-3	TRBJ2-7	-	-	17	TGTGCCAGCAGCTTACCCGTCAGGGACTCAAGCTCCTACGAGCAGTACTTC	CASSLPVRDSSSYEQYF
TRBV9	TRBJ1-1	-	-	14	TGTGCCAGCAGCCCTTCTACGGTGAACACTGAAGCTTTCTTT	CASSPSTVNTEAFF
TRBV19	TRBJ2-7	TRBD2	-	15	TGTGCCAGTAGTTTGACTAGCGGGAGGGCGGGTGAGCAGTACTTC	CASSLTSGRAGEQYF
TRBV5-4	TRBJ2-2	-	-	13	TGTGCCAGCAGCCCTAGTATCTCCGGGGAGCTGTTTTTT	CASSPSISGELFF
TRBV7-2	TRBJ1-3	-	once	13	TGTGCGAGCGGGGGGGCGCGGGGAAACACCATATATTTT	CASGGARGNTIYF
TRBV30	TRBJ1-1	-	few	13	TGTGCCTGGACCCGAGGGCCCGGGTCTGAAGCTTTCTTT	CAWTRGPGSEAFF
TRBV29-1	TRBJ2-2	-	few	14	TGCAGCGTTGCTAGACACCCGAACACCGGGGAGCTGTTTTTT	CSVARHPNTGELFF
TRBV2	TRBJ1-4	-	many	13	TGTGCCAGCAGTGAATGGTGGGGTGAAAAACTGTTTTTT	CASSEWWGEKLFF
TRBV10-3	TRBJ2-4	TRBD2	-	15	TGTGCCATCAGTGAGGCCGGGACTAGCGGGAATGCTCAGTACTTC	CAISEAGTSGNAQYF
TRBV7-2	TRBJ1-4	-	-	14	TGTGCCACCCGCTTCAGATCCTCTAATGAAAAACTGTTTTTT	CATRFRSSNEKLFF
TRBV11-2	TRBJ2-3	TRBD2	-	16	TGTGCCAGCAGCTTAGGTTCAGCGGGAGGCGCAGATACGCAGTATTTT	CASSLGSAGGADTQYF
TRBV9	TRBJ2-1	TRBD2	once	17	TGTGCCAGCAGCGTAGAGCGGGTTGCGGGAGGGAGTAATGAGCAGTTCTTC	CASSVERVAGGSNEQFF
TRBV6-1	TRBJ2-1	TRBD1	-	16	TGTGCCAGCAGTGAATTGAGAACAGGGGCCTACAATGAGCAGTTCTTC	CASSELRTGAYNEQFF
TRBV20-1	TRBJ2-7	-	-	11	TGCAGTGCCCGTGGGAGCTACGAGCAGTACTTC	CSARGSYEQYF
TRBV28	TRBJ2-3	-	-	15	TGTGCCAGCAGTGGGGGGGGACAGGGCACAGATACGCAGTATTTT	CASSGGGQGTDTQYF
TRBV4-3	TRBJ2-6	-	-	16	TGCGCCAGCAGCCAAGATTTGGCCTCTGGGGCCAACGTCCTGACTTTC	CASSQDLASGANVLTF
TRBV2	TRBJ2-5	TRBD2	-	21	TGTGCCAGCAGTGCCAATTCTTTTGGGACTAGCCTGCCTGGAGGACAAGAGACCCAGTACTTC	CASSANSFGTSLPGGQETQYF
TRBV7-9	TRBJ2-1	TRBD2	-	16	TGTGCCAGCAGGGACACTAGCGGGAGCTCCTACAATGAGCAGTTCTTC	CASRDTSGSSYNEQFF
TRBV5-1	TRBJ2-5	TRBD2	-	14	TGCGCCAGCAGCTTCGGTGCGGGAGGGGAGACCCAGTACTTC	CASSFGAGGETQYF
TRBV30	TRBJ2-5	TRBD2	-	14	TGTGCCTGGGCGGCTAGCGGAATCCAAGAGACCCAGTACTTC	CAWAASGIQETQYF
TRBV7-2	TRBJ2-2	-	-	16	TGTGCCAGCAGCTTAGAGTTGGTCGCGAACACCGGGGAGCTGTTTTTT	CASSLELVANTGELFF
TRBV2	TRBJ1-3	-	few	13	TGTGCCAGCAGTAAGGCAGTTGGAAACACCATATATTTT	CASSKAVGNTIYF
TRBV27	TRBJ1-1	-	-	13	TGTGCCAGCAGTCCCTTAATTAACAGGGAAGCTTTCTTT	CASSPLINREAFF
TRBV21-1	TRBJ2-3	-	-	17	TGTGCCAGCAGCAAACCCCTCCGAGTTTTCTCCACAGATACGCAGTATTTT	CASSKPLRVFSTDTQYF
TRBV5-1	TRBJ2-1	-	-	16	TGCGCCAGCAGCTTAGGGCGTACTAGCTACTACAATGAGCAGTTCTTC	CASSLGRTSYYNEQFF
TRBV18	TRBJ2-7	TRBD2	-	14	TGTGCCAGCTCACCCAGCGGGAGGGCTGGCGAGCAGTACTTC	CASSPSGRAGEQYF
TRBV27	TRBJ2-7	TRBD2	few	14	TGTGCCAGCAGTCCCGCGGGAGATACCTACGAGCAGTACTTC	CASSPAGDTYEQYF
TRBV5-1	TRBJ2-7	TRBD1	-	15	TGCGCCAGCAGCTTGGAAACAGGGGCTACCTACGAGCAGTACTTC	CASSLETGATYEQYF
TRBV7-9	TRBJ1-3	-	-	14	TGTGCCAGCAGCTTAGGCCCCGACGGGGGCACCATATATTTT	CASSLGPDGGTIYF
TRBV28	TRBJ2-5	-	few	15	TGTGCCAGCAGTTTTAGGGGCAGCGTCCAAGAGACCCAGTACTTC	CASSFRGSVQETQYF
TRBV25-1	TRBJ2-7	-	once	15	TGTGCCAGCAGTGAATATGGCATTAGCTCCTACGAGCAGTACTTC	CASSEYGISSYEQYF
TRBV10-3	TRBJ2-5	-	-	15	TGTGCCATCAGTGAGTCGTTCGCAGGGATAGAGACCCAGTACTTC	CAISESFAGIETQYF
TRBV28	TRBJ2-7	-	-	11	TGTGCCAGCAGTGCGACATACGAGCAGTACTTC	CASSATYEQYF
TRBV4-2	TRBJ1-5	TRBD1	-	15	TGTGCCAGCAGCCGCTCGACAGGGGGCTCGCAGCCCCAGCATTTT	CASSRSTGGSQPQHF
TRBV9	TRBJ1-5	-	-	15	TGTGCCAGCAGCGTAGATGGGACCCCGGCTCAGCCCCAGCATTTT	CASSVDGTPAQPQHF
TRBV7-2	TRBJ1-3	TRBD1	few	17	TGTGCCAGCAGCCCTATTGGGACAGTCAACTCTGGAAACACCATATATTTT	CASSPIGTVNSGNTIYF
TRBV30	TRBJ1-5	-	-	13	TGTGCCTGGAGCTTGGTTGGCAATCAGCCCCAGCATTTT	CAWSLVGNQPQHF
TRBV28	TRBJ2-1	-	-	18	TGTGCCAGCACCCCAACCCAGGGCCGACTGGGCCGCTACAATGAGCAGTTCTTC	CASTPTQGRLGRYNEQFF
TRBV7-9	TRBJ2-2	-	once	15	TGTGCCAGCAGCATCCTTAGAGGTGGTACCGGGGAGCTGTTTTTT	CASSILRGGTGELFF
TRBV5-1	TRBJ2-2	TRBD1	-	15	TGCGCCAGCAGCCTCGGGACAGGGGCCGCCGGGGAGCTGTTTTTT	CASSLGTGAAGELFF
TRBV9	TRBJ1-2	TRBD1	once	15	TGTGCCAGCAGCGTAGGACAGGGGGCAGGGTATGGCTACACCTTC	CASSVGQGAGYGYTF